The 31 T cell receptor beta chains in this list originate from one sample, sequenced in a study of blood T cell repertoires in COVID-19. TCRdb's table, derived via immunoSEQ multiplex PCR, lists solely in-frame clones and lacks some. The data contain approximately 110,000 clones, around 89% of them singletons. The sample taken for sequencing was peripheral blood. Receptors originate from a woman between 50 and 59 years old with acute or convalescent COVID-19.

This rearrangement joins TRBV2 to TRBJ1-2, with D tentatively TRBD1 (5 bases). V lost 5 bases and J lost 5, with 9 bases in between. The CDR3 spans 12 residues. CDR1 and CDR2 from the germline V gene are SNHLY and FYNNEI. The CDR3 sequence: CASSQTVYGYTF. The DNA of the CDR3 is TGTGCCAGCAGTCAGACAGTTTATGGCTACACCTTC. Full variable domain (missing parts from reference TRBV2 and TRBJ1-2): EPEVTQTPSHQVTQMGQEVILRCVPISNHLYFYWYRQILGQKVEFLVSFYNNEISEKSEIFDDQFSVERPDGSNFTLKIRSTKLEDSAMYFCASSQTVYGYTFGSGTRLTVV.

This chain connects TRBV11-2 to TRBJ2-1; 9 nucleotides line up with TRBD1. This CDR3 contains 14 residues. Per germline, CDR1 SGHAT and CDR2 FQNNGV. Germline trimming cut 3 bases from V and 8 bases from J; bases unmatched to any gene: 5. The CDR3 loop reads CASSFGTGTYEQFF. CDR3 nucleotide sequence: TGTGCCAGCAGCTTTGGGACAGGGACCTATGAGCAGTTCTTC.

CDR3 nucleotides: TGTGCCAGCAGTGGGGAGGAGGCAGAGACCCAGTACTTC. Translation gives CASSGEEAETQYF. This chain links TRBV25-1 with TRBJ2-5, with D possibly TRBD2 on 6 matching bases. This CDR3 is built from 13 residues. Per germline, CDR1 MGHDK and CDR2 SYGVNS. V was shortened by 4 bases and J by 4 bases, with 10 bases between the two germline ends.

The chain recombines TRBV9 with TRBJ1-2; D is unclear. The V gene lost 4 bases and the J gene lost 2 bases, with 21 bases spanning the gap. The CDR3 is 17 amino acids. CDR1 SGDLS and CDR2 YYNGEE come from the germline V gene. The DNA for the CDR3 is TGTGCCAGCAGCCGTTCGGAGGGTTCCAATTGGAACTATGGCTACACCTTC. Translated: CASSRSEGSNWNYGYTF.

The chain combines TRBV18 with TRBJ2-5; TRBD1 is a possible D gene (5 bases). Between the trimmed V and J ends, which lost 6 bases and 2 bases, there was a span of 13 bases. Germline-derived CDR1 and CDR2 are KGHSH and LQKENI. The CDR3 totals 14 residues. The CDR3 protein is CASSHWTTQETQYF. The CDR3 DNA reads as TGTGCCAGCTCCCACTGGACAACGCAAGAGACCCAGTACTTC.

The rearrangement joins TRBV4-2 to TRBJ2-2, with 9 nucleotides matching TRBD2. The CDR3 runs 15 residues. Germline V lookup: CDR1 LGHNA, CDR2 YNFKEQ. After removal of 4 bases from V and 5 bases from J, the junction contained 5 bases not matched to a gene. The CDR3 DNA sequence: TGTGCCAGCAGCCCGGGCGGGGGGGATACCGGGGAGCTGTTTTTT. Protein: CASSPGGGDTGELFF.

V is TRBV5-4 and J is TRBJ2-3; a weak D match, TRBD2 (6 bases). The V end was cut by 4 bases, the J end by 1 base, with 13 bases between. Germline V lookup: CDR1 SGHNT, CDR2 YYREEE (reference sequence). This CDR3 has 15 amino acids. CDR3 protein: CASSQGWGGTDTQYF. CDR3 coding DNA: TGTGCCAGCAGCCAAGGGTGGGGGGGCACAGATACGCAGTATTTT.

V usage is TRBV2 and J usage is TRBJ1-4; perhaps TRBD1 as D (6 bases). Germline values: CDR1 SNHLY, CDR2 FYNNEI. V lost 5 bases and J 8 bases, leaving 15 bases between the germline ends. CDR3 size: 14 residues. The CDR3 loop reads CASSRGGGEEKLFF. CDR3 sequence (DNA): TGTGCCAGCAGTCGAGGGGGGGGCGAGGAAAAACTGTTTTTT. Full variable domain (outside the CDR3, taken from reference TRBV2 and TRBJ1-4): EPEVTQTPSHQVTQMGQEVILRCVPISNHLYFYWYRQILGQKVEFLVSFYNNEISEKSEIFDDQFSVERPDGSNFTLKIRSTKLEDSAMYFCASSRGGGEEKLFFGSGTQLSVL.

The chain is built from TRBV9 and TRBJ1-2; 7 nucleotides match TRBD1. CDR1 and CDR2 (germline): SGDLS, YYNGEE. Trimming cost V 0 bases and J 5 bases; bases outside gene matches: 4. There are 14 residues in the CDR3. The CDR3 DNA reads as TGTGCCAGCAGCGTAGAGGGGACAGCTTATGGCTACACCTTC. Residues: CASSVEGTAYGYTF.

The J gene is TRBJ1-2, the V gene TRBV30; no clear D. The V gene lost 0 bases and the J gene lost 1 base, with 9 bases spanning the gap. The CDR3 runs 14 residues. Per germline, CDR1 GTSNPN and CDR2 SVGIG (reference sequence). The CDR3 nucleotides are TGTGCCTGGAGTGTGGGAGCGGGTAACTATGGCTACACCTTC. It yields the protein CAWSVGAGNYGYTF.

The rearrangement joins TRBV7-6 to TRBJ2-2; 7 nucleotides align to TRBD2. The ends lost 4 bases at V and 5 bases at J; junction bases unmatched: 7. Per germline, CDR1 SGHVS and CDR2 FNYEAQ. The CDR3 loop spans 15 amino acids. The CDR3 sequence: CASSSLGGETGELFF. For the CDR3, the DNA is TGTGCCAGCAGCTCCTTGGGGGGGGAAACCGGGGAGCTGTTTTTT.

This chain uses TRBV19 with TRBJ1-1; TRBD1 matches 9 bases. Germline V gene data show CDR1 as LNHDA and CDR2 as SQIVND (reference sequence). Trimming removed 4 bases from V and 2 bases from J; junction bases left unmatched: 5. The CDR3 is made up of 15 amino acids. Here the CDR3 reads CASSKGQGINTEAFF. Here the CDR3 DNA reads TGTGCCAGTAGTAAGGGACAGGGAATAAACACTGAAGCTTTCTTT.

The gene calls are TRBV4-1 and TRBJ1-2; D remains ambiguous. CDR3 length: 13 residues. V gave up 1 base and J gave up 6 bases, with 9 bases separating them. CDR1 and CDR2 (germline): MGHRA, YSYEKL. The CDR3 bases are TGCGCCAGCAGCCAAGTACTTTTGGATGGCTACACCTTC. This encodes CASSQVLLDGYTF.

The J gene is TRBJ2-5, the V gene TRBV25-1; 7 nucleotides agree with TRBD1. V lost 6 bases, J lost 5 bases, and 12 bases stayed unmatched. Per the germline V gene, CDR1 is MGHDK and CDR2 is SYGVNS. This CDR3 is 15 amino acids long. The CDR3 DNA sequence: TGTGCCAGCAGCGATCCGGGACAGCCTCTGGAGACCCAGTACTTC. Translating gives CASSDPGQPLETQYF.

The V and J genes are TRBV6-2 or TRBV6-3 and TRBJ2-7, with D perhaps matching TRBD2 (5 bases). Per germline, CDR1 MNHEY and CDR2 SVGEGT. Trimming cost V 6 bases and J 2 bases, with 23 bases left between them. The CDR3 totals 17 residues. As DNA, the CDR3 is TGTGCCAGCAGCCCTTCAAAGTTCGGGGAGCCGGCCTACGAGCAGTACTTC. Translated: CASSPSKFGEPAYEQYF.

The V and J genes are TRBV4-1 and TRBJ2-5; TRBD2 is a possible D gene (5 bases). The CDR3 runs 13 residues. Germline CDR1 and CDR2: MGHRA and YSYEKL. With 5 bases removed from V and 3 bases from J, the gap between germline ends came to 10 bases. The CDR3 bases are TGCGCCAGCAGCACCCGGACTGAAGAGACCCAGTACTTC. Protein: CASSTRTEETQYF.

The rearrangement joins TRBV2 to TRBJ2-3, with TRBD1 matching over 8 bases. This CDR3 contains 17 residues. V lost 6 bases and J lost 5; bases outside the gene matches: 16. The germline gives CDR1 SNHLY, CDR2 FYNNEI. The CDR3 region has the DNA TGTGCCAGCAGGAGGGACAGGAAAGGCATCGGGATAGATACGCAGTATTTT. Translated: CASRRDRKGIGIDTQYF.

The J gene is TRBJ1-3, the V gene TRBV6-5, with D possibly matching TRBD1 (6 bases). This CDR3 is 14 amino acids long. CDR1 is MNHEY, CDR2 SVGAGI, per germline. The germline V and J ends were trimmed by 5 bases and 7 bases, with 15 bases remaining between them. CDR3 residues: CASSPQGFGNTIYF. CDR3 DNA sequence: TGTGCCAGCAGTCCACAGGGATTCGGTAACACCATATATTTT.

V and J are TRBV10-3 and TRBJ1-2; D call uncertain. V lost 4 bases and J lost 0, with 12 bases in between. Germline CDR1 ENHRY, CDR2 SYGVKD. This CDR3 region has 15 residues. CDR3 loop: CAISGANNPNYGYTF. DNA of the CDR3: TGTGCCATCAGTGGGGCAAACAACCCTAACTATGGCTACACCTTC.

The rearrangement joins TRBV4-2 to TRBJ1-1; 7 bases agree with TRBD1. Germline V gene data show CDR1 as LGHNA and CDR2 as YNFKEQ. Trimming removed 5 bases from V and 5 bases from J; junction bases left unmatched: 11. The CDR3 consists of 15 residues. The CDR3 DNA reads TGTGCCAGCAGCGCTACACCGGGACAGAAGACTGAAGCTTTCTTT. It is translated as CASSATPGQKTEAFF.

The chain joins TRBV28 to TRBJ1-2, with D tentatively TRBD1 (6 bases). This CDR3 contains 14 residues. Germline V gives CDR1 MDHEN, CDR2 SYDVKM. Trimming cost V 5 bases and J 3 bases, with 13 bases left between them. DNA of the CDR3: TGTGCCAGCAGTATACAGGGTTCTTACTATGGCTACACCTTC. It translates to CASSIQGSYYGYTF.

The DNA for the CDR3 is TGTGCCAGCAGCTTAGTAGGGGGACAGGGGTCCACTGAAGCTTTCTTT. Translating gives CASSLVGGQGSTEAFF. V and J are TRBV7-8 and TRBJ1-1, with TRBD1 matching over 10 bases. The CDR3 spans 16 residues. The germline V gene encodes CDR1 SGHVS and CDR2 FQNEAQ. Trimming removed 1 base from V and 4 bases from J; junction bases left unmatched: 6.

This rearrangement joins TRBV28 to TRBJ1-1, with TRBD1 as a possible D gene (5 bases). Trimming pared 5 bases from V and 1 base from J, leaving 8 bases between. This CDR3 has 13 amino acids. Germline lookup yields CDR1 MDHEN and CDR2 SYDVKM. The CDR3 nucleotides are TGTGCCAGCAGTATAACAGGGAACACTGAAGCTTTCTTT. Translation: CASSITGNTEAFF.

V is TRBV5-1 and J is TRBJ2-5, with 8 bases lining up with TRBD2. The CDR3 runs 13 residues. V lost 4 bases and J lost 5; bases outside the gene matches: 4. The germline CDR1 and CDR2 sequences are SGHRS and YFSETQ. CDR3 loop: CASSRGGGETQYF. Written as DNA, the CDR3 is TGCGCCAGCAGCCGGGGGGGCGGGGAGACCCAGTACTTC.

The CDR3 loop reads CASSLGIQGKPQHF. CDR3 in DNA: TGTGCCAGCAGCTTAGGAATCCAGGGAAAGCCCCAGCATTTT. The chain carries TRBV7-2 and TRBJ1-5; D possibly corresponds to TRBD1 (5 bases). Germline values: CDR1 SGHTA, CDR2 FQGNSA. V shed 1 base and J shed 8 bases, with 12 bases lying between them. The CDR3 loop spans 14 amino acids.

V and J are TRBV10-2 and TRBJ2-5, with D maybe TRBD2 (6 bases). Germline values: CDR1 WSHSY, CDR2 SAAADI. The V and J ends lost 11 bases and 2 bases respectively, with 18 bases between them. The CDR3 length is 14 residues. CDR3 sequence: CACYSGSAQETQYF. The DNA of the CDR3 is TGCGCCTGTTATAGCGGCTCCGCTCAAGAGACCCAGTACTTC.

CDR3 amino acids: CASSLVDSRYGYTF. For the CDR3, the DNA is TGCGCCAGCAGCTTGGTGGACAGTCGATATGGCTACACCTTC. The rearrangement uses TRBV5-1 and TRBJ1-2; TRBD1 might be the D (6 bases). Germline lookup yields CDR1 SGHRS and CDR2 YFSETQ. V was trimmed by 0 bases and J by 5 bases, leaving 11 bases between them. This CDR3 has 14 amino acids.

This clone was detected once. The V gene is TRBV7-2, the J gene TRBJ2-7; 10 bases map to TRBD2. CDR1 and CDR2 (germline): SGHTA, FQGNSA. The CDR3 covers 16 residues. The J segment lost 2 bases and the V segment lost 5 bases, leaving 9 bases of the junction unmatched. CDR3 coding DNA: TGTGCCAGCAGCCTTCCGGGACTAGCGAGTCCCTACGAGCAGTACTTC. This encodes CASSLPGLASPYEQYF.

V usage is TRBV2 and J usage is TRBJ1-2, with D maybe TRBD1 (6 bases). Germline V gene data show CDR1 as SNHLY and CDR2 as FYNNEI. This CDR3 has 16 amino acids. V was trimmed by 5 bases and J by 0 bases, leaving 16 bases between them. The DNA of the CDR3 is TGTGCCAGCAGTCCGGAGGACAGCCAAGCTAACTATGGCTACACCTTC. Protein sequence: CASSPEDSQANYGYTF.

J is TRBJ1-2 and V is TRBV9, with 10 positions matching TRBD1. The CDR3 spans 17 residues. CDR1 and CDR2 from the germline V gene are SGDLS and YYNGEE. Germline trimming cut 3 bases from V and 7 bases from J; bases unmatched to any gene: 15. The DNA of the CDR3 is TGTGCCAGCAGCGGCCGGACAGGGGGGCACCGTATAGGTGGCTACACCTTC. It codes for CASSGRTGGHRIGGYTF.

This chain connects TRBV28 to TRBJ1-6; D may be TRBD1 (6 bases). The CDR3 is 15 amino acids. V lost 7 bases and J lost 3, with 13 bases in between. Germline V gives CDR1 MDHEN, CDR2 SYDVKM. This CDR3 reads CASTWGGGYNSPLHF. CDR3 bases: TGTGCCAGCACCTGGGGAGGGGGCTATAATTCACCCCTCCACTTT.